The 9 T cell receptor beta chains below come from one sample, sequenced in a study of blood T cell repertoires in COVID-19. The protocol was immunoSEQ multiplex PCR, while the TCRdb copy is restricted to in-frame clones and leaves out a portion. The sample has 67,000 or so clones, 70% to 85% seen once. Sequenced material: peripheral blood. These receptors were collected from a man between 65 and 85 years old with acute or convalescent COVID-19.

The rearrangement joins TRBV30 to TRBJ2-3; 8 bases line up with TRBD1. Trimming took 3 bases from V and 3 from J; bases not matched to a gene: 5. The CDR3 runs 14 residues. Germline values: CDR1 GTSNPN, CDR2 SVGIG (reference sequence). The CDR3 spells CAWRAQGATDTQYF. In DNA, the CDR3 is TGTGCCTGGAGGGCCCAGGGGGCGACAGATACGCAGTATTTT.

The chain is built from TRBV19 and TRBJ1-4; TRBD1 agrees at 11 bases. After removal of 4 bases from V and 6 bases from J, the junction contained 7 bases not matched to a gene. Germline loops: CDR1 LNHDA, CDR2 SQIVND (reference sequence). The CDR3 sequence is 16 residues long. CDR3 residues: CASSTPRDRGYEKLFF. The CDR3 DNA reads as TGTGCCAGTAGTACCCCTCGGGACAGGGGGTATGAAAAACTGTTTTTT.

The CDR3 protein is CASSLELNTGELFF. In nucleotides, the CDR3 is TGTGCCAGCAGCTTGGAACTAAACACCGGGGAGCTGTTTTTT. This chain joins TRBV5-4 and TRBJ2-2; D call uncertain. The germline V gene encodes CDR1 SGHNT and CDR2 YYREEE (reference sequence). The CDR3 has 14 amino acids. The V end lost 0 bases, the J end lost 2 bases, and 5 bases lay between the germline ends.

This clone was seen only once. The chain carries TRBV9 and TRBJ1-4, with D possibly matching TRBD1 (6 bases). The V gene lost 0 bases and the J gene lost 7 bases, with 13 bases spanning the gap. Germline V gives CDR1 SGDLS, CDR2 YYNGEE. CDR3 length: 15 residues. The CDR3 DNA sequence: TGTGCCAGCAGCGTAGGAGGGACACGCGGTGAAAAACTGTTTTTT. Translating it yields CASSVGGTRGEKLFF.

V gene TRBV19 combines with J gene TRBJ1-2; possible D gene TRBD1, 6 bases. Trimming shortened V by 0 bases and J by 6 bases, and 23 bases separated the two germline ends. Germline CDR1 is LNHDA and CDR2 is SQIVND (reference sequence). This CDR3 contains 18 residues. DNA of the CDR3: TGTGCCAGTAGTATAGACCTAACGTCGTTGGGGGCGGCAGATGGCTACACCTTC. It specifies CASSIDLTSLGAADGYTF. Drawing the rest from reference TRBV19 and TRBJ1-2, the complete variable domain is DGGITQSPKYLFRKEGQNVTLSCEQNLNHDAMYWYRQDPGQGLRLIYYSQIVNDFQKGDIAEGYSVSREKKESFPLTVTSAQKNPTAFYLCASSIDLTSLGAADGYTFGSGTRLTVV.

V is TRBV12-5 and J is TRBJ2-5; TRBD2 might be the D (6 bases). The CDR3 length is 13 residues. V shed 4 bases and J shed 5 bases, with 11 bases lying between them. Germline V gene sequence: CDR1 LGHNT, CDR2 FRNRAP. CDR3 in amino acids: CASGSGTPETQYF. CDR3 nucleotide sequence: TGTGCTAGTGGTTCCGGGACTCCGGAGACCCAGTACTTC.

This rearrangement joins TRBV30 to TRBJ1-5; no clear D gene. The germline V gene has CDR1 GTSNPN and CDR2 SVGIG (reference sequence). Trimming pared 4 bases from V and 3 bases from J, leaving 10 bases between. The CDR3 runs to 13 residues. In DNA form, the CDR3 reads TGTGCCTGGAATTCAGGTCTCAATCAGCCCCAGCATTTT. Its protein is CAWNSGLNQPQHF.

The V gene is TRBV20-1, the J gene TRBJ2-3; 8 nucleotides align to TRBD2. The CDR3 loop spans 15 amino acids. Trimming cost V 3 bases and J 2 bases; bases outside gene matches: 7. Germline V gene sequence: CDR1 DFQATT, CDR2 SNEGSKA (reference sequence). The CDR3 region is CSASRPSGYTDTQYF. In DNA form, the CDR3 reads TGCAGTGCTAGTCGGCCTAGCGGGTACACAGATACGCAGTATTTT.

V gene TRBV5-1 combines with J gene TRBJ1-4; no clear D gene. Germline values: CDR1 SGHRS, CDR2 YFSETQ. CDR3 length: 14 amino acids. Trimming took 0 bases from V and 5 from J, leaving 8 bases between them. CDR3 amino acids: CASSLAGINEKLFF. The CDR3 DNA reads as TGCGCCAGCAGCTTGGCGGGGATCAATGAAAAACTGTTTTTT.